These 14 T cell receptor beta chains were sequenced from one sample in a study of cytomegalovirus exposure and HLA in healthy donors. PCR was performed using 60 Vbeta and 13 Jbeta primers. Only in-frame clones appear in the TCRdb table, and some are missing; sequencing was by immunoSEQ multiplex PCR. The sample shows about 120,000 clones, about 72% of them seen only once. The sequenced material came from PBMCs. The receptor set was obtained from a man aged 50 to 60 in good health and CMV-seropositive.

V gene TRBV5-5 combines with J gene TRBJ1-2, with 12 bases lining up with TRBD1. Germline loops: CDR1 SGHKS, CDR2 YYEKEE (reference sequence). There are 16 residues in the CDR3. J was trimmed by 3 bases and V by 0 bases; bases with no gene match: 3. The CDR3 nucleotides are TGTGCCAGCAGCTTGGGGGGACAGGGGGCTGACTATGGCTACACCTTC. It translates to CASSLGGQGADYGYTF. The entire variable domain, with the rest obtained from reference TRBV5-5 and TRBJ1-2, is as follows: DAGVTQSPTHLIKTRGQQVTLRCSPISGHKSVSWYQQVLGQGPQFIFQYYEKEERGRGNFPDRFSARQFPNYSSELNVNALLLGDSALYLCASSLGGQGADYGYTFGSGTRLTVV.

This sequence joins TRBV6-1 and TRBJ2-3; tentatively, D is TRBD2 (7 bases). The CDR3 spans 13 residues. Trimming removed 8 bases at V and 2 bases at J, with 11 bases between. Germline CDR1 is MNHNS and CDR2 is SASEGT. Here the CDR3 DNA reads TGTGCCAGCGGGGGGGCCATCACAGATACGCAGTATTTT. Translating it yields CASGGAITDTQYF.

The chain uses TRBV7-2 and TRBJ2-1; 11 bases are shared with TRBD2. Germline V gene data show CDR1 as SGHTA and CDR2 as FQGNSA. CDR3 length: 17 amino acids. J gave up 8 bases and V 5 bases, and 14 bases lay outside the gene matches. The CDR3 DNA reads as TGTGCCAGCAGCCCCGGGACTAGCGGTTCCGGGCGGCATGAGCAGTTCTTC. Protein product: CASSPGTSGSGRHEQFF.

V gene TRBV6-6 combines with J gene TRBJ1-2; 7 bases match TRBD1. This CDR3 is 14 amino acids long. Germline-derived CDR1 and CDR2 are MNHNY and SVGAGI (reference sequence). Trimming removed 4 bases from V and 5 bases from J; junction bases left unmatched: 7. The CDR3, as DNA: TGTGCCAGCAGTTCCCCCCAGGGGGTATATGGCTACACCTTC. Its translation: CASSSPQGVYGYTF.

The chain uses TRBV10-1 and TRBJ2-2; TRBD2 matches at 13 bases. V dropped 6 bases and J dropped 6; count of bases not matched to a gene: 4. The CDR3 runs 15 residues. CDR1 and CDR2 from the germline V gene are WNHNN and SYGVQD (reference sequence). The CDR3 sequence: CASSPGLAGSGELFF. The CDR3, as DNA: TGCGCCAGCAGCCCGGGACTAGCGGGATCCGGGGAGCTGTTTTTT.

V and J are TRBV13 and TRBJ2-2; 8 positions agree with TRBD2. This CDR3 contains 16 residues. Per the germline V gene, CDR1 is PRHDT and CDR2 is FYEKMQ (reference sequence). J was trimmed by 4 bases and V by 5 bases; bases with no gene match: 9. CDR3 region: CASSPQGLVGTGELFF. In DNA, the CDR3 is TGTGCCAGCAGCCCCCAGGGACTAGTCGGCACCGGGGAGCTGTTTTTT.

The chain has TRBV19 and TRBJ1-1; D possibly corresponds to TRBD1 (5 bases). Germline values: CDR1 LNHDA, CDR2 SQIVND (reference sequence). Trimming stripped 6 bases from V and 0 bases from J, with 11 bases between. There are 14 residues in the CDR3. CDR3 sequence (DNA): TGTGCCAGTAGGCGGGACTTCTTGAACACTGAAGCTTTCTTT. It translates to CASRRDFLNTEAFF.

The V call is TRBV29-1, the J call TRBJ2-5; perhaps TRBD2 as D (6 bases). Trimming left V 5 bases short and J 5 bases short, with 18 bases between. Germline CDR1 SQVTM, CDR2 ANQGSEA. The CDR3 runs to 14 residues. Here the CDR3 reads CSVPLGGLGETQYF. The CDR3 DNA reads as TGCAGCGTTCCCCTGGGAGGATTGGGGGAGACCCAGTACTTC.

The rearrangement links TRBV6-5 to TRBJ2-7; a weak D match, TRBD2 (6 bases). The V gene's germline CDR1 is MNHEY and CDR2 SVGAGI. This CDR3 is 16 amino acids long. The V end was cut by 0 bases, the J end by 3 bases, with 15 bases between. CDR3 sequence: CASSYSQSGRYYEQYF. The CDR3 coding sequence is TGTGCCAGCAGTTACTCTCAGAGCGGGCGGTACTACGAGCAGTACTTC.

V usage is TRBV7-9 and J usage is TRBJ2-1; TRBD2 matches 10 bases. Germline CDR1 SEHNR, CDR2 FQNEAQ (reference sequence). The CDR3 totals 15 residues. J was trimmed by 4 bases and V by 6 bases; bases with no gene match: 6. CDR3 in DNA: TGTGCCAGCAGACCCGGGACTAGCGATTACAATGAGCAGTTCTTC. Translation gives CASRPGTSDYNEQFF.

The chain couples TRBV2 to TRBJ2-2; perhaps TRBD2 as D (5 bases). The CDR3 contains 13 residues. Germline assignment: CDR1 SNHLY and CDR2 FYNNEI. The V gene lost 6 bases and the J gene lost 4 bases, with 9 bases spanning the gap. The CDR3 here is CASRAEGTGELFF. The CDR3 DNA reads as TGTGCCAGCAGGGCAGAGGGCACCGGGGAGCTGTTTTTT.

The chain has TRBV7-2 and TRBJ2-7, with D possibly TRBD1 on 5 matching bases. V dropped 1 base and J dropped 4 bases, with 11 bases sitting between them. Germline V gene sequence: CDR1 SGHTA, CDR2 FQGNSA. This CDR3 is 14 amino acids long. The CDR3 protein is CASSLGGFKYEQYF. CDR3 bases: TGTGCCAGCAGCTTAGGGGGCTTTAAGTACGAGCAGTACTTC.

This clone was detected once. The V and J genes are TRBV30 and TRBJ2-7, with TRBD2 as a possible D gene (6 bases). This CDR3 contains 14 residues. V lost 0 bases and J 2 bases, leaving 11 bases between the germline ends. Germline CDR1 is GTSNPN and CDR2 is SVGIG (reference sequence). The CDR3: CAWSVSGGAYEQYF. The CDR3 region has the DNA TGTGCCTGGAGTGTTTCCGGGGGAGCCTACGAGCAGTACTTC.

The rearrangement joins TRBV6-5 to TRBJ2-1, with 14 bases identical to TRBD2. V gave up 4 bases and J gave up 8 bases; unmatched junction bases: 4. The germline gives CDR1 MNHEY, CDR2 SVGAGI. CDR3 size: 15 residues. The CDR3 protein is CASSSRLAGGHEQFF. CDR3 in DNA: TGTGCCAGCAGTTCCCGACTAGCGGGAGGGCATGAGCAGTTCTTC.